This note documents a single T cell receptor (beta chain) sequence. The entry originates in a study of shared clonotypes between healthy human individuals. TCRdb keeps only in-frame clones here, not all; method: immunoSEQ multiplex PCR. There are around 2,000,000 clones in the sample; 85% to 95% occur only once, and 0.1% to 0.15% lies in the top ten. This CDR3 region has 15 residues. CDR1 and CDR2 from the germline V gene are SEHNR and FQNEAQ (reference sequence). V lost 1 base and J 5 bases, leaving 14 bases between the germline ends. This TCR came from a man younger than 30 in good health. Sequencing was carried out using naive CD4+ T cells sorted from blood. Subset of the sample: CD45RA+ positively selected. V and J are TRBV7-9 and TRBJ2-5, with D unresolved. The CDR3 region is CASSLGALGRETQYF. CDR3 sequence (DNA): TGTGCCAGCAGCTTAGGGGCTTTAGGGCGTGAGACCCAGTACTTC.